Given below is one T cell receptor beta chain in context. The V segment lost 4 bases and the J segment 4 bases; nucleotides outside the gene matches: 4. CDR3 length: 14 amino acids. Germline values: CDR1 KGHSH, CDR2 LQKENI. The data were produced by immunoSEQ multiplex PCR, yet TCRdb's version contains in-frame clones alone and is incomplete. The sample consists of more than 150,000 clones, approximately 80% of them appearing once. The sample is drawn from a study of blood T cell repertoires in COVID-19. Study summary: Donors in the United States, Italy and Spain gave samples during acute or convalescent COVID-19.

Across about two dozen US areas, participants ranged in age from about 18 to 90 years. Assignments of participants to cohorts depended upon their own reported clinical history. People in the exposed group encountered a COVID-19 case within 2 weeks before entering the study. The clonotype comes from a man in his sixties who had been exposed to COVID-19. The sequencing sample was made of PBMCs or T cells enriched from blood (not recorded which). The chain recombines TRBV18 with TRBJ1-2; 9 nucleotides match TRBD1. For the CDR3, the DNA is TGTGCCAGCTCACAGCGGGACAGGGTCTATGGCTACACCTTC. It translates to CASSQRDRVYGYTF.